This T cell receptor (beta chain) is from a study of T cell responses to AZD1222 COVID-19 vaccine. The CDR3 runs 13 residues. From germline, CDR1 is GTSNPN and CDR2 SVGIG (reference sequence). The ends were cut back, 7 bases at V and 2 bases at J, with 14 bases in the middle. Sequencing used immunoSEQ multiplex PCR; TCRdb keeps in-frame clones, though not all of them. Counted here are 150,000 to 250,000 clones, approximately 91% occurring once; the ten biggest clones make up around 3%. A remark on this clone: Its specificity is unknown.

Findings and limits, study-wide: Sampling captured repertoires only after the peak T cell response. Vaccine-associated CD4 TCRs ranged over spike, dominating at 160-218 and 743-854.

Here the sequenced sample was peripheral blood, taken 28 days after the second AZD1222 dose. The V and J genes are TRBV30 and TRBJ2-5, with unresolved D. The source is an adult who received the AZD1222 COVID-19 vaccine. The CDR3 DNA is TGTGCCTACCTACCTCTTCGGCAAGAGACCCAGTACTTC. As protein: CAYLPLRQETQYF.